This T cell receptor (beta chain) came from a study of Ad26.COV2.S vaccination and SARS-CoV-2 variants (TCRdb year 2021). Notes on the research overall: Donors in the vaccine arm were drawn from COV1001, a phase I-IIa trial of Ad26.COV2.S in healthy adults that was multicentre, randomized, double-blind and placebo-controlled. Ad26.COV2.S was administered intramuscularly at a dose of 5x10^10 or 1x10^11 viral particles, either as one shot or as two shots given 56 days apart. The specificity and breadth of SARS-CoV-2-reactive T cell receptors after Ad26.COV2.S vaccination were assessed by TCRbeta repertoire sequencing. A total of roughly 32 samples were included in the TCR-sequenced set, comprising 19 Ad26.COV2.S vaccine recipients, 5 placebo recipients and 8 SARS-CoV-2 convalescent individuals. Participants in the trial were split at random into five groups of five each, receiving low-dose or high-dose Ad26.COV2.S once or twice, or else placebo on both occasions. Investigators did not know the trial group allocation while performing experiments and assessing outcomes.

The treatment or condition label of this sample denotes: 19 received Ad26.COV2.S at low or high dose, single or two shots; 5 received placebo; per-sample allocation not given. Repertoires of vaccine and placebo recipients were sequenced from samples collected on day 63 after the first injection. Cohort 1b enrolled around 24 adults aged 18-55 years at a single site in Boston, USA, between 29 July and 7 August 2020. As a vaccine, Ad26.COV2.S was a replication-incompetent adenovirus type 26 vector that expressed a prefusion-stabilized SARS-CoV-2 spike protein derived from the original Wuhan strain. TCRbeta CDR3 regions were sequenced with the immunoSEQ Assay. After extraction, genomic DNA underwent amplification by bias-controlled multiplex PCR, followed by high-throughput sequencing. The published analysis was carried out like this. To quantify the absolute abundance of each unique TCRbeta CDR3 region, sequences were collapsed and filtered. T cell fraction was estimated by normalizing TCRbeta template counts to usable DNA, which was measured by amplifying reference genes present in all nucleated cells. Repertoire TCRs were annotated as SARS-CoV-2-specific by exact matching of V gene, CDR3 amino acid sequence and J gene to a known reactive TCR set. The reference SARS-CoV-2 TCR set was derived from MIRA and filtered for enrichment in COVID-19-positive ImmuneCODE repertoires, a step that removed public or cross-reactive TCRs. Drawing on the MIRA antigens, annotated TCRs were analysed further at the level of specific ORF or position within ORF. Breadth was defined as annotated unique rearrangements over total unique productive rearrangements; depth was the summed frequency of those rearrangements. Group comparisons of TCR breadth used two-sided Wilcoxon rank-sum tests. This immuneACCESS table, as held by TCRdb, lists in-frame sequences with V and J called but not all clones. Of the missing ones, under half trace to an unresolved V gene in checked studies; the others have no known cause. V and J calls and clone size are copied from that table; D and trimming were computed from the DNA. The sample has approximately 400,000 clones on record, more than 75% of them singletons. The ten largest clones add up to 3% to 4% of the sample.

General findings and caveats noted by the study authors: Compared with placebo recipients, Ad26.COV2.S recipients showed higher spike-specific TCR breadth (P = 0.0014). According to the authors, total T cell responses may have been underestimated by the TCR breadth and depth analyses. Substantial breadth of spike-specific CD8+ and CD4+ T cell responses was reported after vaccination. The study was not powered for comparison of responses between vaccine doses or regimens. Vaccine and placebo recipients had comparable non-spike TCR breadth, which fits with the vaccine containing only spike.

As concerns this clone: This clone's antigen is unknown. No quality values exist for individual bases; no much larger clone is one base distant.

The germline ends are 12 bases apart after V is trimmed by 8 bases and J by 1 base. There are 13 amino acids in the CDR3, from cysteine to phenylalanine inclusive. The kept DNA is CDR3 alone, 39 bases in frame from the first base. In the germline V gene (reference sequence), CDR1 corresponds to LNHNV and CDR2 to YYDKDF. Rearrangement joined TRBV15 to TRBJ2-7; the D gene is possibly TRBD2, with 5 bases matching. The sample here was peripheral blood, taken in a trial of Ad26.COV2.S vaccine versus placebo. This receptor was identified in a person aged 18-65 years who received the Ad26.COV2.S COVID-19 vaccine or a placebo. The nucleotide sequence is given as TGTGCCACCGCTGAGGGCGATTCCTACGAGCAGTACTTC. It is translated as CATAEGDSYEQYF.